Listed here are 5 T cell receptor beta chains from one sample, sequenced in a study of graft-versus-host responses after intestinal transplantation. Processing of graft tissue released intraepithelial and lamina propria lymphocytes. The repertoire was sequenced with immunoSEQ multiplex PCR; TCRdb's copy has only in-frame clones and lacks some. Counted here are roughly 11,000 clones, around 79% occurring once; the ten biggest clones make up 4.3%. The source material was ileum tissue, sampled about 150 days after intestinal transplantation. The source of these receptors is a human patient who received an intestinal transplant, so some T cells may come from the graft donor.

This clone was detected only a few times. The chain links TRBV15 to TRBJ2-3, with 7 bases that match TRBD2. Germline V gene sequence: CDR1 LNHNV, CDR2 YYDKDF (reference sequence). V lost 0 bases and J lost 5; bases outside the gene matches: 8. The CDR3 spans 16 residues. The CDR3 DNA reads as TGTGCCACCAGCAGAGAAGTCTCTTCGGGAGGAGATACGCAGTATTTT. It specifies CATSREVSSGGDTQYF.

CDR3 sequence: CASSGTSASYEQYF. In nucleotides, the CDR3 is TGTGCCAGCAGCGGGACTAGCGCCTCCTACGAGCAGTACTTC. The chain joins TRBV9 to TRBJ2-7, with TRBD2 matching 9 bases. The germline V gene has CDR1 SGDLS and CDR2 YYNGEE. The CDR3 is made up of 14 amino acids. The ends lost 3 bases at V and 0 bases at J; junction bases unmatched: 1. Looking up the rest from reference TRBV9 and TRBJ2-7 gives the full variable domain: DSGVTQTPKHLITATGQRVTLRCSPRSGDLSVYWYQQSLDQGLQFLIQYYNGEERAKGNILERFSAQQFPDLHSELNLSSLELGDSALYFCASSGTSASYEQYFGPGTRLTVT.

The chain has TRBV5-1 and TRBJ2-7, with TRBD1 matching over 11 bases. The CDR3 contains 15 residues. Germline CDR1 reads SGHRS; CDR2 reads YFSETQ. J was trimmed by 9 bases and V by 0 bases; bases with no gene match: 8. In nucleotides, the CDR3 is TGCGCCAGCAGCTTGGCCGGGACAGGGGGTGACGTGCAGTACTTC. Translation gives CASSLAGTGGDVQYF.

The chain is built from TRBV5-1 and TRBJ1-1, with D possibly matching TRBD1 (6 bases). Between the trimmed V and J ends, which lost 0 bases and 0 bases, there was a span of 9 bases. The CDR3 runs to 15 residues. Germline-derived CDR1 and CDR2 are SGHRS and YFSETQ. CDR3 in amino acids: CASSLVRGLNTEAFF. The CDR3 region has the DNA TGCGCCAGCAGCTTGGTCAGGGGCCTGAACACTGAAGCTTTCTTT.

This clone was counted only a few times. The V call is TRBV28, the J call TRBJ2-1, with D possibly TRBD2 on 5 matching bases. Germline values: CDR1 MDHEN, CDR2 SYDVKM. Trimming shortened V by 7 bases and J by 2 bases, and 12 bases separated the two germline ends. This CDR3 comprises 14 residues. CDR3 coding DNA: TGTGCCAGCAACCGGGATCTCACCTACAATGAGCAGTTCTTC. This gives the protein CASNRDLTYNEQFF.